This T cell receptor (beta chain) was captured by sequencing in a study of somatic mutations in cytotoxic T cells in rheumatoid arthritis. Study at large: Using a FACSAria II or Sony SH800, a portion of the V beta antibody-stained T-cell populations were flow-sorted at nearly 100% purity, and among those populations were V beta1+ cells that were then sequenced for TCRB.

Data came from immunoSEQ multiplex PCR; TCRdb stores just in-frame clones and leaves some out. The sample includes 20,000 to 25,000 clones, roughly 86% of them seen just once. This clone was seen a single time. The V gene end was trimmed by 0 bases and the J gene end by 0 bases; junction bases not matched to a gene: 7. This CDR3 is 18 amino acids long. CDR1 is LGHNA and CDR2 is YSLEER in the germline V gene. The chain uses TRBV4-3 and TRBJ1-1, with 10 bases identical to TRBD1. Sequenced material: CD8+ T cells sorted from blood. The TCR originated in a woman aged 45-65 years in good health. CDR3 in DNA: TGCGCCAGCAGCCAAGACCAGGGACAGGGGCCCCTGAACACTGAAGCTTTCTTT. It codes for CASSQDQGQGPLNTEAFF.